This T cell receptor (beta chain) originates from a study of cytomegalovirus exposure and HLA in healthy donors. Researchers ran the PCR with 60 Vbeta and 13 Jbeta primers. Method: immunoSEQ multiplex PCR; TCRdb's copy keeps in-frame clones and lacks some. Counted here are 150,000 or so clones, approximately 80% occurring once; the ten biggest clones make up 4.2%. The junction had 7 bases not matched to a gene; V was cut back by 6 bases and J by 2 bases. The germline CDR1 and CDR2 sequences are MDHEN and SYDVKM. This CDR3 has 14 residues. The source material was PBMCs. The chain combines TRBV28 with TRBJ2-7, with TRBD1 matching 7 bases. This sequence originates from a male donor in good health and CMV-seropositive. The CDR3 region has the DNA TGTGCCAGCAGCCGCGACAGGGTAACCTACGAGCAGTACTTC. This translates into CASSRDRVTYEQYF.